The source of this T cell receptor beta chain is a study of long-term antiretroviral therapy in people with HIV. The assay, immunoSEQ v3.0, was run at survey level. The method was immunoSEQ multiplex PCR; TCRdb's version includes in-frame clones alone and lacks a portion of them. The sample has more than 15,000 clones, 60% to 85% seen once. This clone came up a few times. CDR3 size: 14 residues. Germline V gene sequence: CDR1 SNHLY, CDR2 FYNNEI. The V end was cut by 5 bases, the J end by 3 bases, with 10 bases between. There were roughly 0.95-10 million cryopreserved PBMC in the samples before DNA extraction.

The source material was unsorted PBMCs, sampled 2.9 years after starting antiretroviral therapy. The receptor's source is a woman in her 30s with HIV. This chain uses TRBV2 with TRBJ2-2, with a possible D match to TRBD1 (5 bases). This chain's CDR3 is CASSTEGDTGELFF. CDR3 coding DNA: TGTGCCAGCAGTACGGAAGGGGACACCGGGGAGCTGTTTTTT.